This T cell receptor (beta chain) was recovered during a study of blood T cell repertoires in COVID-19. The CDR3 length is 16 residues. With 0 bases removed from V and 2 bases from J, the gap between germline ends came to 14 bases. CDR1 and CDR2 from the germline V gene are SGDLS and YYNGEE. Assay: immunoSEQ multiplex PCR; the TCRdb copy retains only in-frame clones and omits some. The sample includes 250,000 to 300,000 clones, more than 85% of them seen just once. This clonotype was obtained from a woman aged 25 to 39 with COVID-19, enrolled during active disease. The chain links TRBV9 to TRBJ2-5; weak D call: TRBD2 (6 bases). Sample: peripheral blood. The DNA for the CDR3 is TGTGCCAGCAGCGTAGGGCCAGCGGGCTCACAAGAGACCCAGTACTTC. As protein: CASSVGPAGSQETQYF.